These 16 T cell receptor beta chains were all obtained from the same sample, sequenced in a study of beta chain features in type 1 diabetes. The antigens these receptors bind are not known. Every isolated RNA sample was fully reverse transcribed, so sequencing captured expressed TCRB transcripts. The protocol was immunoSEQ multiplex PCR, while the TCRdb copy is restricted to in-frame clones and leaves out a portion. The sample holds 550,000 to 850,000 clones, roughly 13% seen once. General study points: For Type 1 diabetes patients, all four CD4+ subsets carried TCRB CDR3s that were moderately but significantly shorter.

The source material was naive CD4+ T cells from blood. The receptor source for this set is a man younger than 35 with type 1 diabetes.

This clone was observed a few times. The chain couples TRBV5-1 to TRBJ2-2; D possibly matches TRBD1 or TRBD2 (5 bases each). Looked up from germline, CDR1 is SGHRS and CDR2 is YFSETQ. The CDR3 is 16 residues long. V was pared by 3 bases and J by 2 bases, with 14 bases between. The CDR3 sequence: CASSSRDGQNTGELFF. DNA of the CDR3: TGCGCCAGCAGCTCCCGGGACGGGCAAAACACCGGGGAGCTGTTTTTT.

The rearrangement uses TRBV23-1 and TRBJ2-2; D is perhaps TRBD1 (6 bases). TRBV23-1 is reported as an ORF; its role is uncertain. The CDR3 contains 18 residues. Trimming removed 0 bases at V and 6 bases at J, with 20 bases between. The CDR3 reads CASSQSPIFKGVAGELFF. CDR3 coding DNA: TGCGCCAGCAGTCAATCCCCGATATTCAAGGGGGTGGCCGGGGAGCTGTTTTTT.

The table lists this clone with a few counts. V and J are TRBV7-3 and TRBJ1-1; D ambiguous. Germline V gene sequence: CDR1 SGHTA, CDR2 FQGTGA. This CDR3 is built from 13 residues. The V and J ends lost 5 bases and 1 base respectively, with 8 bases between them. The CDR3 nucleotides are TGTGCCAGCAGCCCGCAAGCGAACACTGAAGCTTTCTTT. Its translation: CASSPQANTEAFF.

The chain employs TRBV2 and TRBJ1-1; a weak D match, TRBD1 (5 bases). Trimming cost V 6 bases and J 6 bases, with 11 bases left between them. Germline loops: CDR1 SNHLY, CDR2 FYNNEI. The CDR3 runs 12 residues. The DNA for the CDR3 is TGTGCCAGCAGACGGGACTCTGCTGAAGCTTTCTTT. Translated: CASRRDSAEAFF. Drawing the rest from reference TRBV2 and TRBJ1-1, the complete variable domain is EPEVTQTPSHQVTQMGQEVILRCVPISNHLYFYWYRQILGQKVEFLVSFYNNEISEKSEIFDDQFSVERPDGSNFTLKIRSTKLEDSAMYFCASRRDSAEAFFGQGTRLTVV.

The V and J genes are TRBV4-1 and TRBJ1-5; D is possibly TRBD1 (6 bases). The CDR3 extends over 18 amino acids. V gave up 0 bases and J gave up 2 bases, with 17 bases separating them. CDR1 is MGHRA and CDR2 is YSYEKL in the germline V gene. The CDR3, as DNA: TGCGCCAGCAGCCAAGATCTACAGGGACTGTTCGGCAATCAGCCCCAGCATTTT. This sequence encodes CASSQDLQGLFGNQPQHF.

This chain joins TRBV12-5 and TRBJ1-6; no clear D gene. Germline assignment: CDR1 LGHNT and CDR2 FRNRAP. Trimming pared 1 base from V and 4 bases from J, leaving 14 bases between. The CDR3 is 17 amino acids. In DNA, the CDR3 is TGTGCTAGTGGTTTGGCCGGAACGACGGGGTATAATTCACCCCTCCACTTT. Protein: CASGLAGTTGYNSPLHF.

This clone showed up just a few times. The chain couples TRBV18 to TRBJ2-1; perhaps TRBD2 as D (6 bases). Trimming removed 2 bases from V and 15 bases from J, with 11 bases in between. This CDR3 has 11 amino acids. CDR1 KGHSH and CDR2 LQKENI come from the germline V gene. In nucleotides, the CDR3 is TGTGCCAGCTCACCAGGAGGGGTGGTGTTCTTC. Its translation: CASSPGGVVFF. Using reference TRBV18 and TRBJ2-1 for the parts outside the CDR3, the full variable domain is NAGVMQNPRHLVRRRGQEARLRCSPMKGHSHVYWYRQLPEEGLKFMVYLQKENIIDESGMPKERFSAEFPKEGPSILRIQQVVRGDSAAYFCASSPGGVVFFGPGTRLTVL.

The V and J genes are TRBV18 and TRBJ2-7; TRBD2 agrees at 11 bases. The V segment lost 4 bases and the J segment 0 bases; nucleotides outside the gene matches: 5. The CDR3 sequence is 16 residues long. Germline V CDR1 and CDR2: KGHSH, LQKENI. The CDR3 sequence: CASSRSLAGGSYEQYF. DNA for the CDR3: TGTGCCAGCTCACGCTCCCTAGCGGGGGGCTCCTACGAGCAGTACTTC.

The rearrangement links TRBV29-1 to TRBJ2-7, with no clear D. The CDR3 runs to 15 residues. Germline loops: CDR1 SQVTM, CDR2 ANQGSEA. V lost 2 bases, J lost 2 bases, and 16 bases lay in between. For the CDR3, the DNA is TGCAGCGTTGAATCAGGAGAATCTGCCCCCTACGAGCAGTACTTC. Its translation is CSVESGESAPYEQYF.

CDR3 bases: TGCGCCAGCAGCTGGACAGTGACTAATGAAAAACTGTTTTTT. This gives the protein CASSWTVTNEKLFF. The V gene is TRBV5-1, the J gene TRBJ1-4; the D gene is possibly TRBD1 (6 bases). Between the trimmed V and J ends, which lost 3 bases and 2 bases, there was a span of 8 bases. There are 14 residues in the CDR3. The germline CDR1 and CDR2 sequences are SGHRS and YFSETQ.

The chain combines TRBV30 with TRBJ1-2; 9 nucleotides align to TRBD1. CDR3 length equals 13 residues. V shed 4 bases, J shed 7 bases, and the junction held 7 bases outside the gene matches. The germline V gene has CDR1 GTSNPN and CDR2 SVGIG (reference sequence). CDR3 protein: CAWNTGGAGGYTF. The CDR3 nucleotides read TGTGCCTGGAACACAGGGGGCGCGGGTGGCTACACCTTC.

This clone has just a few counts. The chain carries TRBV18 and TRBJ2-3, with TRBD2 identical over 8 bases. CDR1 is KGHSH, CDR2 LQKENI, per germline. J lost 5 bases, V lost 6 bases, and 10 bases had no gene match. The CDR3 contains 15 residues. The CDR3 loop reads CASSPPAGVGDTQYF. CDR3 DNA sequence: TGTGCCAGCTCGCCCCCAGCGGGGGTTGGAGATACGCAGTATTTT.

In this sample, this clone turned up a few times. The rearrangement links TRBV25-1 to TRBJ2-3; D is possibly TRBD1 or TRBD2 (7 bases each). CDR3 length equals 14 residues. Trimming removed 4 bases from V and 5 bases from J, with 13 bases in between. Germline lookup yields CDR1 MGHDK and CDR2 SYGVNS. CDR3: CASSVGRGGDTQYF. The DNA of the CDR3 is TGTGCCAGCAGTGTTGGCAGGGGGGGAGATACGCAGTATTTT.

The J gene is TRBJ2-3, the V gene TRBV7-2; 9 bases are shared with TRBD2. The CDR3 sequence is 16 residues long. Germline V CDR1 and CDR2: SGHTA, FQGNSA. V gave up 1 base and J gave up 2 bases; unmatched junction bases: 4. The CDR3 nucleotides are TGTGCCAGCAGCTTAGGGCTAGCGGGGATCACAGATACGCAGTATTTT. Translation gives CASSLGLAGITDTQYF.

This clone was seen a few times. The V and J genes are TRBV28 and TRBJ2-2, with D possibly TRBD2 on 5 matching bases. Trimming took off 6 bases at V and 5 bases at J, with 7 bases between the two ends. This CDR3 is 12 amino acids long. Per the germline V gene, CDR1 is MDHEN and CDR2 is SYDVKM. DNA of the CDR3: TGTGCCAGCAGAGAGGGTACCGGGGAGCTGTTTTTT. This gives the protein CASREGTGELFF.

The table lists this clone with a few counts. The V call is TRBV5-1, the J call TRBJ1-1; 8 nucleotides align to TRBD1. Germline values: CDR1 SGHRS, CDR2 YFSETQ. This CDR3 comprises 14 residues. The junction had 8 bases not matched to a gene; V was cut back by 5 bases and J by 5 bases. The CDR3 protein is CASSRDRGQTEAFF. The CDR3, as DNA: TGCGCCAGCAGTCGAGACAGGGGCCAAACTGAAGCTTTCTTT.